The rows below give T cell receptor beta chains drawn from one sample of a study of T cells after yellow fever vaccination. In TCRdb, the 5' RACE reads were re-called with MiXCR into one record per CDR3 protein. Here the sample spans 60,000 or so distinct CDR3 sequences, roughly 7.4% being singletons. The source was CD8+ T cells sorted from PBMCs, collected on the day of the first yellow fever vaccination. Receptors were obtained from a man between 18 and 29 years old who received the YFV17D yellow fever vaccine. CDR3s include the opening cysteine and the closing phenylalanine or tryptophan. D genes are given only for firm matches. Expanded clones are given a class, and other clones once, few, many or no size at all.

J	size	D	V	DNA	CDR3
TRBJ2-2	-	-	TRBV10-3	TGTGCCATCAGGGGAGGGGGCGATGACACCGGGGAGCTGTTTTTT	CAIRGGGDDTGELFF
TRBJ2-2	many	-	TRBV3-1	TGTGCCAGCAGCCAAGTTCTGAACACCGGGGAGCTGTTTTTT	CASSQVLNTGELFF
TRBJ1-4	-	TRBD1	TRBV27	TGTGCCAGCAGTATAACAGGGGGCCGCGAAAAACTGTTTTTT	CASSITGGREKLFF
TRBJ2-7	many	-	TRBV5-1	TGCGCCAGCAGCAACGGACAACGCGAGCAGTACTTC	CASSNGQREQYF
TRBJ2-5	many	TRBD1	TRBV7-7	TGTGCTAGCAGCTTAAGGACAGGGAACGGAGAGACCCAGTACTTC	CASSLRTGNGETQYF
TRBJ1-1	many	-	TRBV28	TGTGCCAGCAGTTCGATGTTCGGGCAGGGCAGTCCTGACACTGAAGCTTTCTTT	CASSSMFGQGSPDTEAFF
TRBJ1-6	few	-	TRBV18	TGTGCCAGCTCATCGGACCTTTCCTATAATTCACCCCTCCACTTT	CASSSDLSYNSPLHF
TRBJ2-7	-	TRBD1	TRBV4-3	TGCGCCAGCAGCCCCAAGGACAGGAGTTATGACGAGCAGTACTTC	CASSPKDRSYDEQYF
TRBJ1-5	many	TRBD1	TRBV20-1	TGTTCGGGACAGGGAGACAATCAGCCCCAGCATTTT	CSGQGDNQPQHF
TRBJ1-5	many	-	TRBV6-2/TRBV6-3	TGTGCCAGCAGTTACTCTCACGGACTCAATCAGCCCCAGCATTTT	CASSYSHGLNQPQHF
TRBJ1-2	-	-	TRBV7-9	TGTGCCAGCAGCTTAGATTTTCAGGTTTATGGCTACACCTTC	CASSLDFQVYGYTF
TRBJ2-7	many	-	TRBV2	TGTGCCAGCAGCCGACCGGACCAAGGGAACGAGCAGTACTTC	CASSRPDQGNEQYF
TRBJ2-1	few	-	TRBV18	TGTGCCAGCTCACCCGCCCCGCAGGGTGTATACAATGAGCAGTTCTTC	CASSPAPQGVYNEQFF
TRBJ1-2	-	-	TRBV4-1	TGCGCCAGCAGCCATGCTTGGCTGTCCCTCTATGGCTACACCTTC	CASSHAWLSLYGYTF
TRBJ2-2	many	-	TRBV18	TGTGCCAGCTCACCAGGGTACACCGGGGAGCTGTTTTTT	CASSPGYTGELFF
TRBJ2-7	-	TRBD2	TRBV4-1	TGCGCCAGCAGCCAAGAAGCAGCGGGGGGGCCCTACGAGCAGTACTTC	CASSQEAAGGPYEQYF
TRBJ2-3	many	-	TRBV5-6	TGTGCCAGCAGCGAAGTTCAGGACCTCACAGATACGCAGTATTTT	CASSEVQDLTDTQYF
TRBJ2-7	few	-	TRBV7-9	TGTGCCAGCAGCACCAACGTTGGTGGCGAGCAGTACTTC	CASSTNVGGEQYF
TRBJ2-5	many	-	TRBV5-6	TGTGCCAGCAGCTTTGGGGAGTTGGGAGAGACCCAGTACTTC	CASSFGELGETQYF
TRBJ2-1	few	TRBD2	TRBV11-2	TGTGCCAGCAGCCAAGGGGGACTAGCGGAGTACAATGAGCAGTTCTTC	CASSQGGLAEYNEQFF
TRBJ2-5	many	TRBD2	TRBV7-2	TGTGCCAGCAGCTTAGTACGCGGGGGGGTGGAGACCCAGTACTTC	CASSLVRGGVETQYF
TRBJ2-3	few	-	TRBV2	TGTGCCAGTACCCCCCCGGATCCAACCCGGGATACGCAGTATTTT	CASTPPDPTRDTQYF
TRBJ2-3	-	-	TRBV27	TGTGCCAGCAGTCTTACTAGTCTTAGTGCTAGCACAGATACGCAGTATTTT	CASSLTSLSASTDTQYF
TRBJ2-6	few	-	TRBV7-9	TGTGCCAGCAGCTCCACACTATCCGGGGCCAACGTCCTGACTTTC	CASSSTLSGANVLTF
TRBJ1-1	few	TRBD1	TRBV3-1	TGTGCCAGCAGCCAAGAGGGGACAGGGGGCACTGAAGCTTTCTTT	CASSQEGTGGTEAFF
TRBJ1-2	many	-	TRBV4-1	TGCGCCAGCAGCCTAAGGACGACTAACTATGGCTACACCTTC	CASSLRTTNYGYTF
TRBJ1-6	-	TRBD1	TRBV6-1	TGTGCCAGCAGTACGCCGGGACAGAATAATTCACCCCTCCACTTT	CASSTPGQNNSPLHF
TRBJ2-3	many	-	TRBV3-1	TGTGCGACTGAACGCACAGATACGCAGTATTTT	CATERTDTQYF
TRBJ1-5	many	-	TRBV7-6	TGTGCCAGCAGCTTAAATCCCGCAGGGGTCTACAATCAGCCCCAGCATTTT	CASSLNPAGVYNQPQHF
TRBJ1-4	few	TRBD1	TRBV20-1	TGCAGTGCTAGAGATGGGACAGGGTTAGAAAAACTGTTTTTT	CSARDGTGLEKLFF
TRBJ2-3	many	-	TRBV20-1	TGCAGTGCTAGAGATCGGCGGGGGCTCACAGATACGCAGTATTTT	CSARDRRGLTDTQYF
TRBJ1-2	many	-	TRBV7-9	TGTGCCAGCAACCCGACCAATCAGGGAAAGAACTATGGCTACACCTTC	CASNPTNQGKNYGYTF
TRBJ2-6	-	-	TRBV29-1	TGCAGCGCCGAAGCAGGGGCTAACTCTGGGGCCAACGTCCTGACTTTC	CSAEAGANSGANVLTF
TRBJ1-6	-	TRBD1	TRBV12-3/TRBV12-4	TGTGCCAGCAGTCTGGCAACAGGGGGCGATTCACCCCTCTACTTT	CASSLATGGDSPLYF
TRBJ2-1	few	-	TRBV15	TGTGCCACCAGCAGAGGTGGCGCGGTATACAATGAGCAGTTCTTC	CATSRGGAVYNEQFF